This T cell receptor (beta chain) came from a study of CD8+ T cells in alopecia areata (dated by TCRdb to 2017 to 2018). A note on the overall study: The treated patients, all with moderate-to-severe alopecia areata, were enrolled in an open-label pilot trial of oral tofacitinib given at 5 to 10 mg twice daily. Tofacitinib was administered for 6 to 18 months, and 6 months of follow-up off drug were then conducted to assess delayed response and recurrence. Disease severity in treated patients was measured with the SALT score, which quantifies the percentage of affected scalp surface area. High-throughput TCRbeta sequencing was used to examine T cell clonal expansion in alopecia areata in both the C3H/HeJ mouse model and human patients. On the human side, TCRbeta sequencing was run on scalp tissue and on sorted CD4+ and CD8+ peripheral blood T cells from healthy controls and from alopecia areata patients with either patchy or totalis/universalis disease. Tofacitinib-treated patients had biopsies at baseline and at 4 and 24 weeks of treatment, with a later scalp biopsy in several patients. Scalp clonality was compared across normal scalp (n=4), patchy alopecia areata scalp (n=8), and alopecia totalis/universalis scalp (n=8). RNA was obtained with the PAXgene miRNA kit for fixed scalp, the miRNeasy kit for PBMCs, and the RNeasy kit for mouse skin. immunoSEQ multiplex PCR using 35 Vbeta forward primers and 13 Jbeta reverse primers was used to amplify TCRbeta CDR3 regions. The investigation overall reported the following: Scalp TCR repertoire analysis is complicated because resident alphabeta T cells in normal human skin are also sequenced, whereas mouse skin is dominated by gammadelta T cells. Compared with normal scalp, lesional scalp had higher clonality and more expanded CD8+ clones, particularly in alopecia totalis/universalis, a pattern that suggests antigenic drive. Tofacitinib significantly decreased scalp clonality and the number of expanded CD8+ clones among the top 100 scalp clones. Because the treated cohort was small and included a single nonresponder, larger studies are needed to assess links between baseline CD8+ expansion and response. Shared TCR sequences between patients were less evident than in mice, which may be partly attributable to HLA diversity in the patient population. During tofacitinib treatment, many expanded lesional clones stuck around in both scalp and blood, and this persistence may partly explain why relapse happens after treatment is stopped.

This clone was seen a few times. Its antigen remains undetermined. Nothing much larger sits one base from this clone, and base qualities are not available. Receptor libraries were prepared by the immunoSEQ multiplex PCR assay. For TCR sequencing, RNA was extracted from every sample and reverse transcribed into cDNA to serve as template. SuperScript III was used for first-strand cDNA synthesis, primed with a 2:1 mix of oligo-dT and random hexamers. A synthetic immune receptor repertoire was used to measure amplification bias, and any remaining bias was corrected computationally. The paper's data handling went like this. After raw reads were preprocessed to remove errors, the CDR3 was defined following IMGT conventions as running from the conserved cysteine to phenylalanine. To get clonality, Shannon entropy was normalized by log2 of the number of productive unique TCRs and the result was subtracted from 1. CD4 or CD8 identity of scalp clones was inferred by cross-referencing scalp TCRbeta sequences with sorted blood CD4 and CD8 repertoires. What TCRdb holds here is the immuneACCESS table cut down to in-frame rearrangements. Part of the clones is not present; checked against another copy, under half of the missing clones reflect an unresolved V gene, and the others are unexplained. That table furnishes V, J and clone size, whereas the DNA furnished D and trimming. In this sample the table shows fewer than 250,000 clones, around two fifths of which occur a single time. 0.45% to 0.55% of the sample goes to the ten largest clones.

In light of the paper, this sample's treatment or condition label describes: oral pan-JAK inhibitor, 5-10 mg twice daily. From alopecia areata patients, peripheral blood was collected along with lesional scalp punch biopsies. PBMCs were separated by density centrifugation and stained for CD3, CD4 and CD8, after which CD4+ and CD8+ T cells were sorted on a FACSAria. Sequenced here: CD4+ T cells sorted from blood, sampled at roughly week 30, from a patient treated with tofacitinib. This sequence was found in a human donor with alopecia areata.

The CDR3 protein is CASSKKGDGSSGANVLTF. The nucleotide sequence is TGTGCCAGCAGCAAAAAAGGTGACGGAAGCTCTGGGGCCAACGTCCTGACTTTC. The rearranged chain carries TRBV7-2 and TRBJ2-6; the D gene remains uncertain. CDR1 SGHTA and CDR2 FQGNSA are derived from the germline V gene. Reading from cysteine to phenylalanine, the CDR3 counts 18 amino acids. The CDR3 DNA has 54 bases and is translated from base 1. The trim is 5 bases for V and 0 bases for J, with a gap of 17 bases between the germline ends.